These 17 T cell receptor beta chains share one sample of origin, sequenced in a study of blood T cells in healthy people across ages (dated by TCRdb to between 2015 and 2016). The library was made by 5' RACE. A second about 7 to 11 cycle PCR used a sample-barcoded 5' primer and a J-beta primer mix. TCRdb ran its own pipeline on the public reads, namely fastp trimming at Q25 and MiXCR clone calling, and kept in-frame beta chains. Each record represents a unique CDR3 protein, reported with the most common genes and DNA among its rows. The sample table records 1.8 million or so distinct CDR3 sequences; approximately 39% of these occur just once. The top ten constitute approximately 22% of the sample. Sequencing was performed on blood. These TCRs come from a human donor in good health.

This clonotype was recorded at least ten times. The chain uses TRBV10-3 and TRBJ1-2, with no clear D. Trimming left V 3 bases short and J 4 bases short, with 6 bases between. Germline CDR1 reads ENHRY; CDR2 reads SYGVKD. The CDR3 sequence is 12 residues long. The CDR3 DNA follows: TGTGCCATCAGTGAAGACTCCTATGGCTACACCTTC. Translated: CAISEDSYGYTF.

On this clonotype itself: Germline and junction disagree at one end, which may indicate a read error. The J gene is TRBJ1-2, the V gene TRBV7-2; a possible D gene is TRBD1 (5 bases). This CDR3 spans 15 amino acids. Germline V gives CDR1 SGHTA, CDR2 FQGNSA. The CDR3 protein is CASSPRQRANYGYTF. CDR3 DNA: TGTGCCAGCAGCCCCCGACAGAGAGCCAACTACGGCTACACCTTC.

This clonotype was found a few times. The CDR3 DNA is TGTGCCAGCAGCTTGAGGCTGGGTTTGGATAATGAAAAACTGTTTTTT. As protein: CASSLRLGLDNEKLFF. The chain employs TRBV5-6 and TRBJ1-4; D remains ambiguous. Looked up from germline, CDR1 is SGHDT and CDR2 is YYEEEE. CDR3 length equals 16 residues. V was shortened by 1 base and J by 4 bases, with 14 bases between the two germline ends.

The gene calls are TRBV12-3 or TRBV12-4 and TRBJ1-2, with TRBD1 matching over 7 bases. The ends lost 5 bases at V and 10 bases at J; junction bases unmatched: 10. CDR3 length: 13 amino acids. The CDR3: CASSPTGSKLYTF. The CDR3 nucleotides read TGTGCCAGCAGTCCGACAGGGTCCAAGCTCTACACCTTC.

This chain uses TRBV10-3 with TRBJ1-2; TRBD1 agrees at 7 bases. Germline V gene data show CDR1 as ENHRY and CDR2 as SYGVKD. Trimming took 2 bases from V and 2 from J; bases not matched to a gene: 8. The CDR3 is made up of 16 amino acids. The CDR3 loop is CAISELPGGRNYGYTF. The CDR3 DNA sequence: TGTGCCATCAGTGAGCTGCCAGGGGGAAGGAACTATGGCTACACCTTC.

This clonotype turned up a few times. CDR3 loop: CASSLLEFSHSSYNEQFF. The DNA for the CDR3 is TGTGCCAGCAGCTTGTTAGAGTTCAGCCATTCCTCCTACAATGAGCAGTTCTTC. The rearrangement joins TRBV5-6 to TRBJ2-1; the D is unclear. CDR1 is SGHDT, CDR2 YYEEEE, per germline. The CDR3 has 18 residues. Trimming shortened V by 1 base and J by 0 bases, and 17 bases separated the two germline ends. Using reference TRBV5-6 and TRBJ2-1 for the parts outside the CDR3, the full variable domain is DAGVTQSPTHLIKTRGQQVTLRCSPKSGHDTVSWYQQALGQGPQFIFQYYEEEERQRGNFPDRFSGHQFPNYSSELNVNALLLGDSALYLCASSLLEFSHSSYNEQFFGPGTRLTVL.

The rearrangement uses TRBV20-1 and TRBJ2-3; 10 nucleotides align to TRBD2. The germline gives CDR1 DFQATT, CDR2 SNEGSKA (reference sequence). This CDR3 has 19 residues. V was pared by 0 bases and J by 0 bases, with 12 bases of the junction left unmatched. The chain's CDR3 is CSARDQRGGAYTSTDTQYF. The CDR3 nucleotides read TGCAGTGCTAGAGACCAGCGGGGGGGAGCCTACACTAGCACAGATACGCAGTATTTT.

Comment on this clonotype: Since the CDR3 does not end with the conserved phenylalanine or tryptophan, this likely comes from a read error. This chain connects TRBV29-1 to TRBJ2-1; unclear D gene. The ends were cut back, 5 bases at V and 0 bases at J, with 5 bases in the middle. Germline V gives CDR1 SQVTM, CDR2 ANQGSEA. The CDR3 consists of 12 residues. The CDR3 coding sequence is TGCAGCGTTCCCTCCTCCTACAATGAGCAGTTCGTC. Protein: CSVPSSYNEQFV.

The chain is built from TRBV5-8 and TRBJ2-1; perhaps D is TRBD1 or TRBD2 (5 bases each). The CDR3 consists of 21 residues. Per the germline V gene, CDR1 is SGHTS and CDR2 is YDEGEE. Trimming stripped 0 bases from V and 0 bases from J, with 25 bases between. CDR3 in DNA: TGTGCCAGCAGCTTGGCTAGGGGAAGGGAGAGTGTCCGCAGCTCCTACAATGAGCAGTTCTTC. As protein: CASSLARGRESVRSSYNEQFF. The full variable domain, its missing parts supplied by reference TRBV5-8 and TRBJ2-1, is EAGVTQSPTHLIKTRGQQATLRCSPISGHTSVYWYQQALGLGLQFLLWYDEGEERNRGNFPPRFSGRQFPNYSSELNVNALELEDSALYLCASSLARGRESVRSSYNEQFFGPGTRLTVL.

In its sample, this clonotype was seen a few times. The chain joins TRBV5-1 to TRBJ1-5, with a tentative D call TRBD1 (5 bases). This CDR3 region has 16 residues. Germline assignment: CDR1 SGHRS and CDR2 YFSETQ. V dropped 4 bases and J dropped 0 bases, with 14 bases sitting between them. CDR3 sequence reads: CASSPGQPHSNQPQHF. The CDR3 DNA reads as TGCGCCAGCAGCCCCGGACAACCCCATAGCAATCAGCCCCAGCATTTT.

The rearrangement joins TRBV5-6 to TRBJ1-2, with 7 bases that match TRBD1. The germline V gene has CDR1 SGHDT and CDR2 YYEEEE. V trimming: 3 bases; J trimming: 3 bases; junction bases outside the gene matches: 11. The CDR3 is made up of 16 amino acids. CDR3 region: CASSSGNRGQYYGYTF. For the CDR3, the DNA is TGTGCCAGCAGCTCGGGAAACAGGGGCCAATACTATGGCTACACCTTC.

The chain joins TRBV7-8 to TRBJ2-3; D is perhaps TRBD2 (5 bases). Trimming took 5 bases from V and 7 from J, leaving 13 bases between them. The CDR3 sequence is 13 residues long. Germline V lookup: CDR1 SGHVS, CDR2 FQNEAQ. CDR3 coding DNA: TGTGCCAGCAGCCCGTCGGGGTTGAATACGCAGTATTTT. Translation: CASSPSGLNTQYF.

This clonotype has a handful of counts. This chain connects TRBV15 to TRBJ1-1, with D unresolved. The V gene's germline CDR1 is LNHNV and CDR2 YYDKDF (reference sequence). The CDR3 extends over 14 amino acids. V was clipped by 0 bases and J by 4 bases, with 9 bases between them. Here the CDR3 DNA reads TGTGCCACCAGCAGAGACAAGGGTGGCACTGAAGCTTTCTTT. Translation: CATSRDKGGTEAFF.

The V gene is TRBV7-2, the J gene TRBJ2-1; 13 bases are a match to TRBD2. Germline CDR1 is SGHTA and CDR2 is FQGNSA. The length of the CDR3 is 16 residues. Trimming took 5 bases from V and 5 from J; bases not matched to a gene: 6. CDR3 bases: TGTGCCAGCAGCCCGAAGGGACTAGCGGGGAACAATGAGCAGTTCTTC. Amino acid sequence: CASSPKGLAGNNEQFF. Filled out from reference TRBV7-2 and TRBJ2-1, the complete variable domain reads GAGVSQSPSNKVTEKGKDVELRCDPISGHTALYWYRQSLGQGLEFLIYFQGNSAPDKSGLPSDRFSAERTGGSVSTLTIQRTQQEDSAVYLCASSPKGLAGNNEQFFGPGTRLTVL.

This clonotype was seen a handful of times. The J gene is TRBJ1-2, the V gene TRBV7-2; possible D gene TRBD1, 6 bases. Germline CDR1 SGHTA, CDR2 FQGNSA. The CDR3 has 13 amino acids. Trimming removed 3 bases at V and 11 bases at J, with 16 bases between. CDR3 DNA sequence: TGTGCCAGCAGCTTTTCTGAGACAGGTTTTTACACCTTC. It yields the protein CASSFSETGFYTF. Looking up the rest from reference TRBV7-2 and TRBJ1-2 gives the full variable domain: GAGVSQSPSNKVTEKGKDVELRCDPISGHTALYWYRQSLGQGLEFLIYFQGNSAPDKSGLPSDRFSAERTGGSVSTLTIQRTQQEDSAVYLCASSFSETGFYTFGSGTRLTVV.

With regard to this clonotype: A read error may produce the germline difference seen at one junction end. The J gene is TRBJ2-3, the V gene TRBV12-3 or TRBV12-4; no clear D. This CDR3 has 12 amino acids. As DNA, the CDR3 is TGTGCCAGCACCCTCAACACAGATATGCAGTATTTT. Its protein is CASTLNTDMQYF.

This clonotype was found once. A much larger clone lies one base from this, so it may be a read error. The chain joins TRBV29-1 to TRBJ2-5; unclear D gene. This CDR3 region has 14 residues. Trimming pared 2 bases from V and 4 bases from J, leaving 14 bases between. Germline V gene sequence: CDR1 SQVTM, CDR2 ANQGSEA. The CDR3 DNA follows: TGCAGCGTTGAACCGAAGACGGTGGGAGAGACCCAGTACTTC. It yields the protein CSVEPKTVGETQYF.